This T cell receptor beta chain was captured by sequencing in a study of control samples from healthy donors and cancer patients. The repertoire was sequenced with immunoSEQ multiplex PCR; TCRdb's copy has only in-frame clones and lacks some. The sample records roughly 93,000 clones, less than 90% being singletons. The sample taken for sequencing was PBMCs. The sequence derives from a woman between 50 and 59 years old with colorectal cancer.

The CDR3 loop is CASSRGGTEAFF. CDR3 DNA: TGTGCCAGCAGCCGGGGTGGGACTGAAGCTTTCTTT. The chain carries TRBV3-1 (or the pseudogene TRBV3-2) and TRBJ1-1; no clear D. The length of the CDR3 is 12 residues. In germline, CDR1 is LGHDT, CDR2 YNNKEL (reference sequence). With 4 bases removed from V and 5 bases from J, the gap between germline ends came to 8 bases.